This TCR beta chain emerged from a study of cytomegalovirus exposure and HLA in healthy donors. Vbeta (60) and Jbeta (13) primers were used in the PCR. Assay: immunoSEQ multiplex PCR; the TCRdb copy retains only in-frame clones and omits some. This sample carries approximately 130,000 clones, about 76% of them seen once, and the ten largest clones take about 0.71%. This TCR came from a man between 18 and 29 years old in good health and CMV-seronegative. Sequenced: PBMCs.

The CDR3 region has the DNA TGTGCCAGCAGCTTAAGGTCACACGCGAGGGAGCAGTACTTC. It encodes CASSLRSHAREQYF. The rearrangement links TRBV7-2 to TRBJ2-7; the D is unclear. The CDR3 sequence is 14 residues long. Germline V gene data show CDR1 as SGHTA and CDR2 as FQGNSA. The V gene lost 2 bases and the J gene lost 7 bases, with 15 bases spanning the gap.